This T cell receptor (beta chain) was retrieved from a study of CD8 T cells in Susac syndrome. Study-level information: Patients with Susac syndrome had blood drawn and were at that point therapy-naive, on corticosteroids, or on intravenous immunoglobulin alone.

This CDR3 has 14 residues. V was shortened by 3 bases and J by 2 bases, with 13 bases between the two germline ends. Germline V CDR1 and CDR2: DFQATT, SNEGSKA (reference sequence). The RNA, about 0.5 to 1 ug, was put through reverse transcription using random hexamers. The authors amplified TCR beta CDR3 across 54 Vbeta and 13 Jbeta using immunoSEQ multiplex PCR. TCRdb reprocessed the immunoSEQ multiplex PCR reads via MiXCR and lists one record per CDR3 protein. The data contain more than 200,000 distinct CDR3 sequences, about 95% of them singletons. This chain connects TRBV20-1 to TRBJ1-1; D is possibly TRBD1 (6 bases). The TCR originated in a human donor with Susac syndrome. Sequencing was done on a sample of CD4+ T cells from PBMCs. The CDR3 reads CSASEQGLNTEAFF. The CDR3 DNA reads as TGCAGTGCTAGTGAACAGGGACTTAACACTGAAGCTTTCTTT.